This TCR beta chain was captured by sequencing in a study of PD-L1 blockade in urothelial cancer. General study results and limits: Durable-benefit cases showed more tumor-associated blood clone expansion at 3 weeks.

Notes on this clone: As yet, its antigen is unknown.

The protocol was immunoSEQ multiplex PCR, while the TCRdb copy is restricted to in-frame clones and leaves out a portion. The sample lists roughly 120,000 clones, roughly 83% occurring once. Time point denoted: pretreatment peripheral blood. Germline values: CDR1 SNHLY, CDR2 FYNNEI. The CDR3 extends over 11 amino acids. Trimming shortened V by 5 bases and J by 4 bases, and 6 bases separated the two germline ends. Sequencing used PBMCs, obtained around atezolizumab (anti-PD-L1) treatment. The clonotype was recovered from a man in his fifties or sixties with urothelial cancer. The chain recombines TRBV2 with TRBJ2-7; D remains unclear. CDR3: CASSITYEQYF. The CDR3 nucleotides read TGTGCCAGCAGTATTACTTACGAGCAGTACTTC.